A selection of T cell receptor beta chains follows, all from one sample in a study of STAT3 mutations in large granular lymphocyte leukemia. Sequencing was performed with immunoSEQ multiplex PCR; in TCRdb, only in-frame clones are kept and a portion is missing. Found here are 13,000 or so clones, roughly 85% of them singletons; the top ten hold around 12%. The sequencing input was PBMCs. These receptors originate from a human donor with T large granular lymphocyte leukemia. Some clones in this sample may be carry-over from other donors' samples. CDR3s include the opening cysteine and the closing phenylalanine or tryptophan. Each record gives: J gene, D gene, V gene, clone size, CDR3 protein, CDR3 DNA. D genes are given only for firm matches. The listing skips clone size in some rows; elsewhere it reads once, few, many or a size class.

>TRBJ2-7|TRBD1|TRBV7-6|.
CASSWGGQGESDEQYF
TGTGCCAGCAGCTGGGGGGGACAGGGGGAGAGTGACGAGCAGTACTTC
>TRBJ2-1|.|TRBV7-9|.
CASSWVNEQFF
TGTGCCAGCAGCTGGGTGAATGAGCAGTTCTTC
>TRBJ2-7|.|TRBV30|.
CAWSGPAGAQDEQYF
TGTGCCTGGAGTGGGCCGGCAGGGGCTCAGGACGAGCAGTACTTC
>TRBJ2-3|TRBD1|TRBV4-1|few
CASSQDAGQGGDTQYF
TGCGCCAGCAGCCAAGATGCGGGACAGGGAGGCGATACGCAGTATTTT
>TRBJ1-2|TRBD1|TRBV5-6|.
CASSLAGQGYYGYTF
TGTGCCAGCAGCTTGGCGGGACAGGGATACTATGGCTACACCTTC
>TRBJ1-6|.|TRBV25-1|.
CASARGTNSPLHF
TGTGCCAGCGCGCGGGGGACGAATTCACCCCTCCACTTT
>TRBJ1-4|.|TRBV9|.
CASSVLGTGGEKLFF
TGTGCCAGCAGCGTATTGGGGACGGGCGGCGAAAAACTGTTTTTT
>TRBJ1-5|.|TRBV5-1|.
CASSSGERGNQPQHF
TGCGCCAGCAGCTCGGGTGAAAGGGGCAATCAGCCCCAGCATTTT
>TRBJ2-3|TRBD2|TRBV2|.
CASSALAGGPTDTQYF
TGTGCCAGCAGTGCCCTAGCGGGGGGGCCCACAGATACGCAGTATTTT
>TRBJ1-6|.|TRBV6-5|few
CASSYSYSGATPLHF
TGTGCCAGCAGTTACTCGTACTCCGGGGCGACACCCCTCCACTTT
>TRBJ1-1|.|TRBV6-5|.
CASRSRGYTEAFF
TGTGCCAGCAGGTCCCGGGGGTACACTGAAGCTTTCTTT
>TRBJ1-4|TRBD1|TRBV5-6|once
CASSLGTGARNEKLFF
TGTGCCAGCAGCCTAGGGACAGGGGCCCGTAATGAAAAACTGTTTTTT
>TRBJ1-1|.|TRBV7-8|.
CASSSRDGGTEAFF
TGTGCCAGCAGCTCCCGGGACGGCGGCACTGAAGCTTTCTTT
>TRBJ2-3|.|TRBV15|.
CATSRVVRDTQYF
TGTGCCACCAGCAGAGTGGTCAGGGATACGCAGTATTTT
>TRBJ2-5|.|TRBV20-1|.
CSATETQYF
TGCAGTGCTACGGAGACCCAGTACTTC
>TRBJ2-2|TRBD2|TRBV6-1|.
CASSEGGWHTGELFF
TGTGCCAGCAGTGAGGGGGGGTGGCACACCGGGGAGCTGTTTTTT
>TRBJ2-2|.|TRBV5-4|.
CASSLGAGDTGELFF
TGTGCCAGCAGCTTGGGGGCGGGCGACACCGGGGAGCTGTTTTTT
>TRBJ1-1|.|TRBV11-1|few
CASSLDRTNTEAFF
TGTGCCAGCAGCCTTGACAGGACTAACACTGAAGCTTTCTTT
>TRBJ2-7|.|TRBV27|.
CASSSWDTYYEQYF
TGTGCCAGCAGTTCCTGGGACACGTACTACGAGCAGTACTTC
>TRBJ1-6|.|TRBV5-1|.
CASSAAGDSPLHF
TGCGCCAGCAGCGCGGCAGGGGATTCACCCCTCCACTTT
>TRBJ2-7|TRBD1|TRBV4-3|.
CASSQDPTGSNEQYF
TGCGCCAGCAGCCAAGACCCGACAGGGAGCAACGAGCAGTACTTC
>TRBJ1-4|TRBD1|TRBV7-9|few
CASSLSQGRNEKLFF
TGTGCCAGCAGCCTCTCACAGGGGAGGAATGAAAAACTGTTTTTT
>TRBJ2-5|.|TRBV27|.
CASTSLELRETQYF
TGTGCCAGCACATCCCTTGAACTACGGGAGACCCAGTACTTC
>TRBJ1-2|.|TRBV5-1|medium-sized
CASSLDSAGSSGYTF
TGCGCCAGCAGCTTGGATTCAGCCGGGAGCTCCGGCTACACCTTC
>TRBJ2-7|.|TRBV9|.
CASSVSLSQYEQYF
TGTGCCAGCAGCGTATCACTATCCCAATACGAGCAGTACTTC
>TRBJ2-2|.|TRBV25-1|once
CASYHRGELFF
TGTGCCAGCTACCACCGCGGGGAGCTGTTTTTT
>TRBJ2-3|.|TRBV19|once
CASRIGGTDTQYF
TGTGCCAGTAGGATAGGGGGCACAGATACGCAGTATTTT
>TRBJ2-7|.|TRBV11-2|.
CASSLLLSTYEQYF
TGTGCCAGCAGCTTACTTCTATCGACCTACGAGCAGTACTTC
>TRBJ2-7|TRBD2|TRBV5-1|.
CASRGELAGAYEQYF
TGCGCCAGCAGGGGTGAACTAGCGGGAGCATACGAGCAGTACTTC
>TRBJ1-6|.|TRBV11-2|.
CASSLGRWGRGSPLHF
TGTGCCAGCAGCTTAGGAAGGTGGGGTCGGGGATCACCCCTCCACTTT
>TRBJ1-5|TRBD1|TRBV15|.
CATSREVTGNQPQHF
TGTGCCACCAGCAGAGAGGTGACAGGGAATCAGCCCCAGCATTTT
>TRBJ1-2|TRBD1|TRBV7-9|.
CASSLRETGDYTF
TGTGCCAGCAGCCTCAGAGAAACAGGGGACTACACCTTC
>TRBJ1-2|TRBD1|TRBV29-1|.
CSVPGQGNYGYTF
TGCAGCGTTCCGGGACAGGGGAACTATGGCTACACCTTC
>TRBJ2-7|.|TRBV7-9|.
CASSLERGSEQYF
TGTGCCAGCAGCTTAGAGCGAGGGTCCGAGCAGTACTTC
>TRBJ2-2|.|TRBV9|.
CASSVAAGSNTGELFF
TGTGCCAGCAGCGTAGCTGCAGGATCCAACACCGGGGAGCTGTTTTTT